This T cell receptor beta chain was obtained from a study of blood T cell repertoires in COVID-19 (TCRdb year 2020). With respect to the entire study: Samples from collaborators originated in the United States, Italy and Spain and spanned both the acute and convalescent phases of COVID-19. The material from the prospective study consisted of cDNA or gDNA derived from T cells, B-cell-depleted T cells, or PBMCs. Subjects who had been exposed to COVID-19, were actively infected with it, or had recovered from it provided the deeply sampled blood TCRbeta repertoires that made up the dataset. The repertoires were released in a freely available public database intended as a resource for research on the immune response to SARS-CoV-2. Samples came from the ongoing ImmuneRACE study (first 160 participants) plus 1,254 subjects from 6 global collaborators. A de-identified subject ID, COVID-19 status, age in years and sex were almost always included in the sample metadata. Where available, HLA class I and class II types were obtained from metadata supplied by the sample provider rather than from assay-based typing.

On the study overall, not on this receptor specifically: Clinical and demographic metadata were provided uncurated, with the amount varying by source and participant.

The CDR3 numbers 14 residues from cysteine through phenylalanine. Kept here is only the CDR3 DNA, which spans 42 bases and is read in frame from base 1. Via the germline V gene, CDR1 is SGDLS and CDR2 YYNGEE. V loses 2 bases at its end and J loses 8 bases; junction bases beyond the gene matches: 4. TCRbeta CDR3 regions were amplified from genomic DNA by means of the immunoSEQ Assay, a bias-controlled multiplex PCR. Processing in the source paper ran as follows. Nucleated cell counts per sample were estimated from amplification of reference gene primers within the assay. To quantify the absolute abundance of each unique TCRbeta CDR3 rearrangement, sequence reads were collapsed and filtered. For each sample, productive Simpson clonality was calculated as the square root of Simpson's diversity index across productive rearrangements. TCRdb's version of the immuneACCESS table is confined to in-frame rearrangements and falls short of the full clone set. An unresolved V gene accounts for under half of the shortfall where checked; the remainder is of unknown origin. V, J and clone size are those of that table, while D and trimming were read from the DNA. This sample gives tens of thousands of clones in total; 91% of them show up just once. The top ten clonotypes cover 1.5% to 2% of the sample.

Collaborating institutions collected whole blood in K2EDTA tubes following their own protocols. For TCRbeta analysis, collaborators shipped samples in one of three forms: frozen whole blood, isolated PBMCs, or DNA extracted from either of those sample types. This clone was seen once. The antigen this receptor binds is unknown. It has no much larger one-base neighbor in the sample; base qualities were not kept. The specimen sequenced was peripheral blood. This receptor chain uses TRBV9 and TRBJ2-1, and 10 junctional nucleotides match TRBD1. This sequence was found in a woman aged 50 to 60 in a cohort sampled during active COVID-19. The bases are TGTGCCAGCAGCGTCGATGGGACAGGGGATGAGCAGTTCTTC. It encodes CASSVDGTGDEQFF.